This entry is about one TCR beta chain. These data belong to a study of blood T cell repertoires in COVID-19. This CDR3 is 14 amino acids long. Trimming pared 2 bases from V and 1 base from J, leaving 8 bases between. Germline CDR1 and CDR2: KGHSH and LQKENI. The Seattle patients, enrolled during active infection, were followed longitudinally. Some clones are missing from TCRdb's copy, which holds only in-frame ones; the method was immunoSEQ multiplex PCR. This table has about 170,000 clones, 70% to 90% appearing once. The source is a woman older than 75 with COVID-19, enrolled during active disease. Specimen: peripheral blood. The chain uses TRBV18 and TRBJ2-5; D is uncertain. The CDR3 sequence is CASSPTGSQETQYF. CDR3 DNA: TGTGCCAGCTCACCAACGGGTTCCCAAGAGACCCAGTACTTC.